This T cell receptor beta chain came from a study of immune heterogeneity within non-small cell lung tumors. The study, taken as a whole, reports: Identical dominant CDR3 beta clonotypes recurred across a patient's tumor sites, together with site-unique high-frequency clones. Individual patients had largely distinct high-frequency T-cell receptor beta clonotypes. Statistically, local T-cell clonality exhibited a moderate yet significant correlation with local tumor mutational burden (R 0.3 to 0.35).

Looked up from germline, CDR1 is MDHEN and CDR2 is SYDVKM. The CDR3 has 13 residues. J was trimmed by 4 bases and V by 4 bases; bases with no gene match: 3. As for this clonotype: Its specificity is not known.

TCR beta CDR3 was amplified by multiplex PCR using 32 V and 13 J primers. TCRdb used MiXCR to reprocess the multiplex PCR reads, holding one entry per CDR3 protein. In the table there are 9,000 to 10,000 distinct CDR3 sequences, approximately 31% of which are singletons. Bulk tumor genomic DNA, 600 to 650 ng per sample, was used as template. During surgery, several far-apart biopsies were obtained from every primary tumor. Patients underwent curative surgery for non-small cell lung cancer (untreated and newly diagnosed). This clonotype originated in a man aged 55 to 70 with non-small cell lung cancer. The genes are TRBV28 and TRBJ1-2, with 7 bases aligning to TRBD1. The sample comprised lung tumor tissue. The CDR3 region is CASSSAGGYGYTF. In DNA, the CDR3 is TGTGCCAGCAGTTCTGCAGGGGGCTATGGCTACACCTTC.